Below, 29 T cell receptor beta chains from the same sample are listed, as sequenced in a study of neurological immune-mediated disorders (dated by TCRdb to between 2018 and 2021). To prepare the library, 5' RACE was applied. Sequencer: Illumina HiSeq 2500. The public reads were reprocessed in TCRdb via fastp at Q25 and MiXCR, keeping in-frame beta chains. Rows merge per CDR3 protein into single entries with the most common DNA and genes. The sample table records 100,000 to 150,000 distinct CDR3 sequences; about 3.4% of these occur just once. About 1.2% of the sample is taken by the ten largest. Sequenced: PBMCs. The receptors stem from a woman younger than 45 with multiple sclerosis.

The table lists this clonotype with many counts. This rearrangement joins TRBV12-3 or TRBV12-4 to TRBJ2-1, with 8 nucleotides matching TRBD1. The CDR3 spans 15 residues. After removal of 4 bases from V and 3 bases from J, the junction contained 5 bases not matched to a gene. The CDR3: CASSSYDRGYNEQFF. The CDR3 DNA sequence: TGTGCCAGCAGTTCGTACGACAGGGGCTACAATGAGCAGTTCTTC.

This clonotype was counted at least ten times. V usage is TRBV9 and J usage is TRBJ1-1; 7 nucleotides line up with TRBD1. Trimming took 2 bases from V and 4 from J; bases not matched to a gene: 5. The CDR3 totals 14 residues. From germline, CDR1 is SGDLS and CDR2 YYNGEE. Written as DNA, the CDR3 is TGTGCCAGCAGCGTTGCCAGGGGGGGCACTGAAGCTTTCTTT. It encodes CASSVARGGTEAFF.

This clonotype was seen at least ten times. The V call is TRBV6-2 or TRBV6-3, the J call TRBJ1-2, with D unclear. This CDR3 region has 13 residues. V was shortened by 2 bases and J by 2 bases, with 6 bases between the two germline ends. CDR1 MNHEY and CDR2 SVGEGT come from the germline V gene. The CDR3 region is CASSYSGNYGYTF. Here the CDR3 DNA reads TGTGCCAGCAGTTACAGCGGGAACTATGGCTACACCTTC.

There are many counts of this clonotype. V gene TRBV10-3 combines with J gene TRBJ1-1; TRBD1 is a possible D gene (5 bases). Per the germline V gene, CDR1 is ENHRY and CDR2 is SYGVKD. V lost 8 bases, J lost 1 base, and 17 bases lay in between. The CDR3 is 15 residues long. The CDR3 DNA reads TGTGCCATCGGGACGTTGGGGCAGGGGAACACTGAAGCTTTCTTT. Translating gives CAIGTLGQGNTEAFF.

This clonotype was recorded many times. The V call is TRBV7-9, the J call TRBJ2-2; no firm D call. The CDR3 consists of 14 residues. Germline loops: CDR1 SEHNR, CDR2 FQNEAQ (reference sequence). Trimming removed 4 bases at V and 6 bases at J, with 12 bases between. In DNA form, the CDR3 reads TGTGCCAGCAGCTCCCCCGTATTCGCCGGGGAGCTGTTTTTT. Its protein product is CASSSPVFAGELFF.

This clonotype was seen many times. The chain links TRBV20-1 to TRBJ2-1; 7 bases are a match to TRBD1. The ends lost 0 bases at V and 10 bases at J; junction bases unmatched: 0. The CDR3 length is 11 residues. The germline V gene encodes CDR1 DFQATT and CDR2 SNEGSKA (reference sequence). CDR3 protein: CSAREDREQFF. DNA for the CDR3: TGCAGTGCTAGAGAGGACAGGGAGCAGTTCTTC.

This clonotype was counted at least ten times. This chain connects TRBV7-6 to TRBJ2-1, with 12 bases matching TRBD2. The CDR3 is 16 amino acids. The germline V gene encodes CDR1 SGHVS and CDR2 FNYEAQ. Losses at the gene ends were 5 bases for V and 10 bases for J; bases not matched to a gene: 12. The CDR3 protein is CASSPSGLAGQEEQFF. CDR3 nucleotide sequence: TGTGCCAGCAGCCCCTCGGGACTAGCGGGTCAGGAGGAGCAGTTCTTC.

In regard to this clonotype: This may come from a read error, since a much larger clone is one base off. CDR3: CSAISPRGDQPQHF. In DNA form, the CDR3 reads TGCAGTGCTATCTCGCCGAGGGGCGATCAGCCCCAGCATTTT. This chain uses TRBV20-1 with TRBJ1-5; possible D gene TRBD1, 5 bases. Germline V gene sequence: CDR1 DFQATT, CDR2 SNEGSKA (reference sequence). V lost 4 bases to trimming and J lost 5 bases, with 15 bases between them. This CDR3 is built from 14 residues.

This clonotype was counted at least ten times. The rearrangement links TRBV12-3 or TRBV12-4 to TRBJ2-7; 8 nucleotides align to TRBD2. The CDR3 has 14 amino acids. J lost 2 bases, V lost 8 bases, and 8 bases had no gene match. The CDR3 region is CASGLAGGAYEQYF. The CDR3 DNA reads as TGTGCCAGCGGTCTAGCGGGTGGGGCCTACGAGCAGTACTTC.

Ten or more counts support this clonotype. The CDR3 here is CASSLDSKNTGELFF. DNA for the CDR3: TGTGCCAGCAGTTTGGATAGCAAGAACACCGGGGAGCTGTTTTTT. The chain is built from TRBV12-3 or TRBV12-4 and TRBJ2-2; D remains ambiguous. The CDR3 is made up of 15 amino acids. Deletions cut 3 bases from V and 1 base from J, with 9 bases between.

In this sample, this clonotype turned up many times. This sequence joins TRBV11-2 and TRBJ2-5; a possible D gene is TRBD2 (6 bases). Germline V gene lookup returns CDR1 SGHAT and CDR2 FQNNGV. Trimming left V 2 bases short and J 5 bases short, with 15 bases between. The CDR3 loop spans 15 amino acids. The CDR3 DNA sequence: TGTGCCAGCAGCTTAACAGGCGGGGTTAGGGAGACCCAGTACTTC. Protein sequence: CASSLTGGVRETQYF.

This clonotype occurred many times. The CDR3 here is CASSFSPADFLDTQYF. CDR3 DNA: TGCGCCAGCAGCTTTTCTCCAGCGGACTTTTTAGATACGCAGTATTTT. This chain links TRBV5-1 with TRBJ2-3; a possible D gene is TRBD2 (5 bases). The CDR3 sequence is 16 residues long. Germline V gives CDR1 SGHRS, CDR2 YFSETQ. V dropped 2 bases and J dropped 5 bases, with 18 bases sitting between them.

Ten or more counts support this clonotype. J is TRBJ1-5 and V is TRBV7-8; 11 bases are shared with TRBD1. CDR1 is SGHVS and CDR2 is FQNEAQ in the germline V gene. The trim removed 6 bases at V and 7 bases at J, leaving 2 bases unmatched. The CDR3 extends over 13 amino acids. CDR3 coding DNA: TGTGCCAGCAGTGGACAGGGGGCCCAGCCCCAGCATTTT. This codes for CASSGQGAQPQHF.

In this sample, this clonotype turned up many times. The V call is TRBV4-3, the J call TRBJ1-2, with 8 bases lining up with TRBD1. Losses at the gene ends were 0 bases for V and 4 bases for J; bases not matched to a gene: 10. This CDR3 contains 17 residues. In germline, CDR1 is LGHNA, CDR2 YSLEER. The CDR3 nucleotides read TGCGCCAGCAGCCAAGATCTCGGACAGGGCCTAACCTATGGCTACACCTTC. Residues: CASSQDLGQGLTYGYTF.

This clonotype has ten or more counts. The V gene is TRBV27, the J gene TRBJ1-1, with a weak D call TRBD1 (5 bases). V lost 5 bases and J lost 4, with 20 bases in between. This CDR3 comprises 16 residues. Germline loops: CDR1 MNHEY, CDR2 SMNVEV (reference sequence). The CDR3 DNA reads TGTGCCAGCAGTCCCTTCCGGACACCCGGCGGCACTGAAGCTTTCTTT. It encodes CASSPFRTPGGTEAFF.

The chain recombines TRBV5-1 with TRBJ2-1; 11 nucleotides line up with TRBD1. The germline V gene encodes CDR1 SGHRS and CDR2 YFSETQ. Germline trimming cut 4 bases from V and 2 bases from J; bases unmatched to any gene: 2. This CDR3 comprises 15 residues. The chain's CDR3 is CASSQGQGAYNEQFF. CDR3 in DNA: TGCGCCAGCAGCCAGGGACAGGGGGCCTACAATGAGCAGTTCTTC. Full variable domain (outside the CDR3, taken from reference TRBV5-1 and TRBJ2-1): KAGVTQTPRYLIKTRGQQVTLSCSPISGHRSVSWYQQTPGQGLQFLFEYFSETQRNKGNFPGRFSGRQFSNSRSEMNVSTLELGDSALYLCASSQGQGAYNEQFFGPGTRLTVL.

CDR3 bases: TGTGCCTGGAGTGGCGAACAGGGGGCTAATTACGAGCAGTACTTC. This translates into CAWSGEQGANYEQYF. V usage is TRBV30 and J usage is TRBJ2-7; 9 nucleotides align to TRBD1. V lost 1 base, J lost 4 bases, and 8 bases stayed unmatched. Per germline, CDR1 GTSNPN and CDR2 SVGIG (reference sequence). The CDR3 is 15 amino acids.

This clonotype was seen repeatedly, ten times or more. The chain employs TRBV7-2 and TRBJ1-3, with D perhaps matching TRBD1 (6 bases). The CDR3 is made up of 13 amino acids. Germline-derived CDR1 and CDR2 are SGHTA and FQGNSA. Trimming stripped 5 bases from V and 8 bases from J, with 13 bases between. The CDR3 DNA reads TGTGCCAGCAGCCTGTACAGGGAAGACACCATATATTTT. It encodes CASSLYREDTIYF.

This clonotype was seen repeatedly, ten times or more. The chain links TRBV7-9 to TRBJ2-6; D remains unclear. Germline V gives CDR1 SEHNR, CDR2 FQNEAQ (reference sequence). The CDR3 spans 15 residues. Between the trimmed V and J ends, which lost 2 bases and 1 base, there was a span of 6 bases. This CDR3 is CASSLSLSGANVLTF. The DNA of the CDR3 is TGTGCCAGCAGCTTATCATTGTCTGGGGCCAACGTCCTGACTTTC.

Many counts were recorded for this clonotype. This chain connects TRBV20-1 to TRBJ2-1; TRBD2 agrees at 7 bases. In germline, CDR1 is DFQATT, CDR2 SNEGSKA (reference sequence). V lost 3 bases and J lost 3; bases outside the gene matches: 5. CDR3 length equals 14 residues. Here the CDR3 reads CSARGAGYYNEQFF. CDR3 nucleotide sequence: TGCAGTGCTAGGGGAGCGGGATACTACAATGAGCAGTTCTTC.

This clonotype showed up many times. The chain couples TRBV5-4 to TRBJ2-7, with a possible D match to TRBD1 (5 bases). The CDR3 has 14 residues. V shed 2 bases and J shed 1 base, with 10 bases lying between them. Germline CDR1 and CDR2: SGHNT and YYREEE (reference sequence). CDR3 sequence (DNA): TGTGCCAGCAGCTTCAGGGAAGGGTCCTACGAGCAGTACTTC. Translation: CASSFREGSYEQYF.

This clonotype was detected only a few times. The rearrangement joins TRBV5-6 to TRBJ1-2; a possible D gene is TRBD1 (5 bases). CDR3 length: 13 amino acids. V was cut by 4 bases and J by 4 bases, with 11 bases left in between. The germline gives CDR1 SGHDT, CDR2 YYEEEE. The CDR3 region has the DNA TGTGCCAGCAGCATTACAGGTGGCTATGGCTACACCTTC. Protein: CASSITGGYGYTF.

This clonotype occurred many times. The chain is built from TRBV2 and TRBJ2-3; no definite D call. Trimming left V 10 bases short and J 6 bases short, with 20 bases between. The CDR3 is made up of 14 amino acids. Germline V gives CDR1 SNHLY, CDR2 FYNNEI. This CDR3 is CAIPGRPERDTQYF. The CDR3 DNA sequence: TGTGCCATCCCCGGGCGGCCAGAAAGGGATACGCAGTATTTT.

A few counts support this clonotype. The chain employs TRBV2 and TRBJ1-5; TRBD1 might be the D (5 bases). The V end lost 3 bases, the J end lost 5 bases, and 11 bases lay between the germline ends. This CDR3 comprises 14 residues. Germline values: CDR1 SNHLY, CDR2 FYNNEI. CDR3 amino acids: CASSDRVRDQPQHF. CDR3 DNA: TGTGCCAGCAGTGACAGGGTTAGAGATCAGCCCCAGCATTTT.

This clonotype was found many times. This chain joins TRBV20-1 and TRBJ2-1; D unclear. The CDR3 loop spans 16 amino acids. CDR1 DFQATT and CDR2 SNEGSKA come from the germline V gene (reference sequence). Trimming stripped 0 bases from V and 9 bases from J, with 21 bases between. The CDR3 DNA follows: TGCAGTGCTAGAGATCGAATCTCAACTCTTCTCACTGAGCAGTTCTTC. Translating gives CSARDRISTLLTEQFF.

This clonotype came up many times. The genes are TRBV20-1 and TRBJ2-3; D gene uncertain. Trimming removed 5 bases from V and 0 bases from J, with 12 bases in between. CDR3 size: 14 residues. The germline V gene has CDR1 DFQATT and CDR2 SNEGSKA (reference sequence). As DNA, the CDR3 is TGCAGTGCTGGAATAGCAACTAGCACAGATACGCAGTATTTT. Amino acids: CSAGIATSTDTQYF.

This clonotype was seen ten or more times. CDR3 sequence: CSASDANSETQYF. The CDR3 bases are TGCAGTGCTAGTGACGCCAACTCAGAGACCCAGTACTTC. The V and J genes are TRBV20-1 and TRBJ2-5, with D hard to call. Per germline, CDR1 DFQATT and CDR2 SNEGSKA (reference sequence). V was pared by 3 bases and J by 4 bases, with 12 bases between. The CDR3 length is 13 residues.

This clonotype appeared many times. The V call is TRBV12-3 or TRBV12-4, the J call TRBJ2-3; the D call may be TRBD1 or TRBD2 (6 bases each). This CDR3 spans 17 amino acids. V was cut by 7 bases and J by 2 bases, with 22 bases left in between. The CDR3 DNA follows: TGTGCCAGCATAAGACCCTTGGGAGGACAGTTCACAGATACGCAGTATTTT. Translating gives CASIRPLGGQFTDTQYF.

This clonotype turned up a few times. This chain uses TRBV25-1 with TRBJ1-4, with D unresolved. CDR3 size: 16 residues. Per germline, CDR1 MGHDK and CDR2 SYGVNS. Trimming left V 6 bases short and J 0 bases short, with 14 bases between. CDR3 sequence reads: CASSDLESATNEKLFF. CDR3 nucleotides: TGTGCCAGCAGCGACTTGGAGTCAGCAACTAATGAAAAACTGTTTTTT.